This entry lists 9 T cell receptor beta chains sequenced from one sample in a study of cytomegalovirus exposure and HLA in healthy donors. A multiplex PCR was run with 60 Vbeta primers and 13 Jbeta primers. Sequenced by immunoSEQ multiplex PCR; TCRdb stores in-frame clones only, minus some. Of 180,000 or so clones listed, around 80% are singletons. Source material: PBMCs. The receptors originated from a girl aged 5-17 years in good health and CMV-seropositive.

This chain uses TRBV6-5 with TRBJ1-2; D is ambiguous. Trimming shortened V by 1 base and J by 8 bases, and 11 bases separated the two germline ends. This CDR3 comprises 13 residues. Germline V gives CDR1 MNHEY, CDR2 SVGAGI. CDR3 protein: CASSYLANDGYTF. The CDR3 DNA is TGTGCCAGCAGTTACTTAGCCAACGACGGCTACACCTTC.

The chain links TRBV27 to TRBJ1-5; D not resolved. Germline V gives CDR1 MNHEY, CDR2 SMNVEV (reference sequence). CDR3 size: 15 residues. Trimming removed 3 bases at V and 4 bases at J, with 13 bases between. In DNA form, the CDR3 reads TGTGCCAGCAGTTTGGCTAGCAGGATAAATCAGCCCCAGCATTTT. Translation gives CASSLASRINQPQHF.

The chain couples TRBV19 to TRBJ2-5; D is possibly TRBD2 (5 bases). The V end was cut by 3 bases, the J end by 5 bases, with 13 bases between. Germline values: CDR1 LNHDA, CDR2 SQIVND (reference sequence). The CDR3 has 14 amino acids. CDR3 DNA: TGTGCCAGTAGTATGTCGGGGTCCGGGGAGACCCAGTACTTC. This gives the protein CASSMSGSGETQYF.

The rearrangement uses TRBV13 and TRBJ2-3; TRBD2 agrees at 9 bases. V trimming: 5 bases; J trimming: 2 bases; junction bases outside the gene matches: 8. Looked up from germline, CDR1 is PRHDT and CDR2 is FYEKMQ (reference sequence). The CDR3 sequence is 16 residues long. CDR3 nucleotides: TGTGCCAGCAGCCCCTCGGTAGCGGGAGCCACAGATACGCAGTATTTT. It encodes CASSPSVAGATDTQYF.

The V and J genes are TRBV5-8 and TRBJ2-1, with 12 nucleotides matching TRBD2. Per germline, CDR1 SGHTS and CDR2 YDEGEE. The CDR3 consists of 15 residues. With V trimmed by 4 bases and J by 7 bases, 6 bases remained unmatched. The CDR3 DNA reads TGTGCCAGCAGCCCGACTAGCGGGAGTCTTAATGAGCAGTTCTTC. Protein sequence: CASSPTSGSLNEQFF. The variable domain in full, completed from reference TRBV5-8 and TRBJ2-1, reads EAGVTQSPTHLIKTRGQQATLRCSPISGHTSVYWYQQALGLGLQFLLWYDEGEERNRGNFPPRFSGRQFPNYSSELNVNALELEDSALYLCASSPTSGSLNEQFFGPGTRLTVL.

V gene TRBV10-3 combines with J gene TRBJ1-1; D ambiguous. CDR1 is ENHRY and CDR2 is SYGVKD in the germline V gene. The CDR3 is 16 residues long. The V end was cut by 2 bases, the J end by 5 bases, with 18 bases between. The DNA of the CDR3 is TGTGCCATCAGTGAGGCGCCGGCGGGGAAGGGAACTGAAGCTTTCTTT. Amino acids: CAISEAPAGKGTEAFF.

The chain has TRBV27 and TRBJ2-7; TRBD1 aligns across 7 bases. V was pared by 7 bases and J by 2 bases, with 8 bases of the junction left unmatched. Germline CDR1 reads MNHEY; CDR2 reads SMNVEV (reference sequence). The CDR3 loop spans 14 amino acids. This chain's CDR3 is CASTFRQGTYEQYF. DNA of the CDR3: TGTGCCAGCACTTTTCGACAGGGCACCTACGAGCAGTACTTC.

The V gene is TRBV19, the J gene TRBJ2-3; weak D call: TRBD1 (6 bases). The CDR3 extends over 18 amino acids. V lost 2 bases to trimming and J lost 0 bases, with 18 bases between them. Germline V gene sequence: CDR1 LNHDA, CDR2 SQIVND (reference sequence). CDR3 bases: TGTGCCAGTAGTATATTAAGGGCAGGGGTACCCAGCACAGATACGCAGTATTTT. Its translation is CASSILRAGVPSTDTQYF.

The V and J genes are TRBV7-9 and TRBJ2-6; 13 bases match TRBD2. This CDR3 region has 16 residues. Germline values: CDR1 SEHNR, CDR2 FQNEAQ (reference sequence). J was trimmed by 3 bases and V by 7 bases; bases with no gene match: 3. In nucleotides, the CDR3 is TGTGCCAGCACTGGACTAGCGGGAGATGGGGCCAACGTCCTGACTTTC. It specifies CASTGLAGDGANVLTF.